This T cell receptor (beta chain) was sequenced for a study of shared clonotypes between healthy human individuals (TCRdb year 2020). In terms of the full investigation: A couple of women and three men aged 18 to 49 years were included in the cohort. Per donor, three plates each were used for CD4 naive and CD4 memory, two for CD8 naive, and one for CD8 memory. To increase sequencing depth and limit assay-specific biases, different laboratories used diverse techniques to prepare libraries and sequence TCR repertoires. Between about 0.8 and 9 billion PBMCs per donor were obtained by leukapheresis. The study deeply sequenced blood TCR repertoires of about 5 healthy adults to estimate repertoire size and the extent of clonotype sharing between individuals. The research as a whole found: Pairwise subsampling led to the expectation that sequencing depth would affect the degree of clonotype sharing among donors. Sampling was limited to blood, and TCR repertoires in tissue likely differ from TCR repertoires in blood. Even with the large sequencing depth, rarefaction of the sorted-subset datasets indicated that sequencing was incomplete. Clonotypes shared by all four sorted-subset donors showed higher generation probabilities than non-shared clonotypes. The genetic and exposure-history diversity represented was limited by the small number of donors. Larger estimated clonotype richness was generally found for naive subsets than for memory subsets. When a handful of donors were compared, the shared fraction of clonotypes was around 5% for naive CD4, 3% to 4% for naive CD8, 2.3% for memory CD4, and 0.35% to 0.5% for memory CD8.

The count of this clone is one. Its antigen has not been determined. Base qualities are not at hand, and no much larger clone is one base apart. Other DNA sequences in the sample encode the same CDR3. TCR CDR3 regions were amplified from genomic DNA by multiplex PCR using the deep immunoSEQ assay. Extracted genomic DNA from each cell subset was spread evenly across all wells of several immunoSEQ 96-well plates, with each plate serving as a replicate. For sorted subsets, each replicate PCR was loaded with 200 ng genomic DNA, equivalent to some 27,000 T cell genomes. The purified libraries were quantified using a Qubit 3.0 fluorometer, sized with a Bioanalyzer 2100, and then quantified again using the KAPA Library Quantification kit. Every immunoSEQ 96-well plate was sequenced on a dedicated single-read 150-cycle Illumina NextSeq 550 flow cell. In the source study's methods: Because the immunoSEQ output held only junctional sequences and lacked quality scores, the filtering could not match the filtering applied to full-length reads. To assign V/J genes and CDR3, sequences were annotated using PyIR, a Python wrapper for IgBLAST v1.9, with IMGT germline references. Reads were removed for weak V/J assignments (E-value above 1e-6), missing CDR3, stop codons, out-of-frame junctions, or ambiguous translated residues. V3J clonotypes were defined by identical inferred V gene, J gene, and CDR3 amino acid sequence. The percentage overlap between two repertoires was calculated by dividing the number of shared unique clonotypes by the size of the smaller repertoire. Richness of each repertoire was evaluated using RTK rarefaction, the Chao1 estimator, and Recon v2.1 estimates of unobserved clonotypes. Generation probabilities were computed with OLGA for all TCRbeta clonotypes obtained by the gDNA method from several donors. TCRdb carries this immuneACCESS record with in-frame sequences only. Its versions omit some clonotypes, under half of them owing to an unresolved V gene in the studies checked, with the rest unexplained. The V and J calls and clone size were taken over from that table, and D and trimming were inferred from the DNA. This sample gives about 960,000 clones in total; about 80% of them show up just once. About 1.5% of the sample is held by the ten biggest clonotypes.

The donors were healthy, HIV-negative adults who had no recently reported acute infections or vaccinations. Every donor was a Caucasian adult living in Nashville, Tennessee, USA. CD4+ T cells were enriched by magnetic negative selection, after which naive cells were positively selected on CD45RA and the negative fraction was taken as the memory subset. Blood was obtained by leukapheresis, after which PBMCs were separated by Ficoll-Histopaque density gradient centrifugation and cryopreserved in liquid nitrogen vapor phase. Analytical flow cytometry was used to check the purity and quantity of every magnetically sorted T cell population. Each sorted fraction had its genomic DNA isolated and then quantified by UV absorbance on a Nanodrop 2000c. Its CDR3 holds 15 amino acids, cysteine through phenylalanine. The retained sequence is limited to the CDR3, 45 bases, with the frame set at the first base. CDR1 SGHVS and CDR2 FQNEAQ were looked up in the germline V gene. Trimming at the junction amounts to 0 bases on V and 2 bases on J, and the germline ends lie 11 bases apart.

The source material was memory CD4+ T cells sorted from blood. Interpreted using the paper, the cell subset or site label stands for: CD45RA-negative fraction. The sequence is built from TRBV7-8 and TRBJ2-7, with a weak D call of TRBD1 (5 bases match). The clonotype comes from a man younger than 35 in good health. In nucleotides, the sequence is TGTGCCAGCAGCTTAGCGGCAGGGTTCACCTACGAGCAGTACTTC. This translates into CASSLAAGFTYEQYF.